This T cell receptor (beta chain) comes out of a study of blood T cell repertoires in COVID-19. Overall study context: Some COVID-19 samples were acute and others convalescent; all came from the United States, Italy and Spain.

The CDR3 consists of 14 residues. V lost 2 bases and J 6 bases, leaving 10 bases between the germline ends. The germline V gene has CDR1 SGHTA and CDR2 FQGNSA. Across about 22 US areas, participants ranged in age from about 18 to 90 years. Cohort allocation depended upon clinical history that participants reported. As processed by the authors: Reference gene primer amplification in the assay estimated nucleated cell counts. Assay used: immunoSEQ multiplex PCR; TCRdb lists only in-frame clones, some missing. The DNA was the basis for D and trimming; V, J and clone size are from that table. The table lists fewer than 250,000 clones, roughly 86% of them singletons.

The J gene is TRBJ2-2, the V gene TRBV7-2; D is perhaps TRBD2 (5 bases). The sample taken for sequencing was PBMCs or T cells enriched from blood (not recorded which). The clonotype was recovered from a woman aged 25 to 39 with acute COVID-19. In DNA form, the CDR3 reads TGTGCCAGCAGCTTACTCCTGGAGGCCGGGGAGCTGTTTTTT. This codes for CASSLLLEAGELFF.